This T cell receptor (beta chain) stems from a study of blood T cell repertoires in COVID-19. As for the study in general: In each case, the material was cDNA or gDNA derived from T cells, B-cell-depleted T cells, or PBMCs.

CDR3 length: 15 residues. Per germline, CDR1 GTSNPN and CDR2 SVGIG (reference sequence). With 0 bases clipped from V and 1 base from J, the junction kept 4 bases outside the gene matches. Assay used: immunoSEQ multiplex PCR; TCRdb lists only in-frame clones, some missing. The data show 250,000 to 350,000 clones, roughly 89% seen once. Sequencing used PBMCs or T cells enriched from blood (not recorded which). The source is a woman aged 18-29 years with acute COVID-19. The chain carries TRBV30 and TRBJ2-3; 7 nucleotides agree with TRBD1. The CDR3 loop is CAWSVGDRGTDTQYF. The CDR3 bases are TGTGCCTGGAGTGTAGGAGACAGGGGCACAGATACGCAGTATTTT.